This is a list of T cell receptor beta chains from one sample in a study of neoadjuvant nivolumab and ipilimumab in lung cancer. Profiled with immunoSEQ multiplex PCR; TCRdb holds only in-frame clones, not every one. The sample yields 20,000 to 25,000 clones, approximately 77% seen once. This sample comprised peripheral blood, obtained before neoadjuvant nivolumab, alone or with ipilimumab. Source of these receptors: an adult with non-small cell lung cancer. The CDR3 runs from the conserved cysteine through the conserved F or W. The order of the fields is D gene, clone size, J gene, V gene, CDR3 DNA, CDR3 protein. A D gene is named only where the DNA matches it firmly. Part of the rows lack a size; the others show once, few, many or a class for expanded clones.

TRBD1 once TRBJ2-5 TRBV11-2 TGTGCCAGCAGCTCACAGGGGGGAGAGACCCAGTACTTC CASSSQGGETQYF
NA NA TRBJ2-3 TRBV5-1 TGCGCCAGCAGCTTGGAGCGACTCGCCCAAGATACGCAGTATTTT CASSLERLAQDTQYF
NA NA TRBJ1-4 TRBV5-1 TGCGCCAGCAGCTACAGCTCCTCGGAAAAACTGTTTTTT CASSYSSSEKLFF
TRBD2 NA TRBJ2-5 TRBV11-2 TGTGCCAGCAGCCTTAGCGGGAGAGGTCAGGAGACCCAGTACTTC CASSLSGRGQETQYF
NA NA TRBJ2-5 TRBV5-1 TGCGCCAGCAGCTTCCAAGAGACCCAGTACTTC CASSFQETQYF
TRBD2 NA TRBJ2-5 TRBV6-1 TGTGCCAGCAGTGAAGGGAGGACTAGCTTTACGAAGACCCAGTACTTC CASSEGRTSFTKTQYF
NA NA TRBJ1-4 TRBV18 TGTGCCAGCTCACGATCCGGAGCCGGAGGGGAAAAACTGTTTTTT CASSRSGAGGEKLFF
TRBD1 few TRBJ2-7 TRBV10-3 TGTGCCATCAGCCAGGACAGGGGAAGGTACGAGCAGTACTTC CAISQDRGRYEQYF
NA NA TRBJ1-1 TRBV29-1 TGCAGCGTGGACGTCATGACGAACACTGAAGCTTTCTTT CSVDVMTNTEAFF
NA few TRBJ1-1 TRBV7-6 TGTGCCAGCAGCTTTGGGTCGGCGTACACTGAAGCTTTCTTT CASSFGSAYTEAFF
NA NA TRBJ2-7 TRBV29-1 TGCAGCGCCTCCGGGACGGAGGTCTACGAGCAGTACTTC CSASGTEVYEQYF
NA NA TRBJ2-1 TRBV7-3 TGTGCCAGCAGCTTAATGGCAGCGGTAGATGAGCAGTTCTTC CASSLMAAVDEQFF
TRBD2 NA TRBJ2-1 TRBV6-1 TGTGCCAGCATTTGGACTAGCGGGAGTGTTGATGAGCAGTTCTTC CASIWTSGSVDEQFF
NA NA TRBJ2-2 TRBV9 TGTGCCAGCAGCGTAGTTGGAGACACCGGGGAGCTGTTTTTT CASSVVGDTGELFF
NA NA TRBJ2-3 TRBV5-1 TGCGCCAGCAACCCCTCTGGGGTGGGAGAGGATACGCAGTATTTT CASNPSGVGEDTQYF
NA NA TRBJ2-3 TRBV29-1 TGCAGCGTTGAAGGTGGAAAGGGGGTGAGCACAGATACGCAGTATTTT CSVEGGKGVSTDTQYF
TRBD2 NA TRBJ2-5 TRBV5-1 TGCGCCAGCAGCTCCGGGACTAGCGGGACCATCCAAGAGACCCAGTACTTC CASSSGTSGTIQETQYF
NA few TRBJ2-1 TRBV5-1 TGCGCCAGCAGCTTGGAGCAGGGGCGGCACAATGAGCAGTTCTTC CASSLEQGRHNEQFF
NA few TRBJ2-2 TRBV28 TGTGCCAGCAGACGCGCCGGGGAGCTGTTTTTT CASRRAGELFF
NA NA TRBJ2-7 TRBV11-2 TGTGCCAGCAGCTTATTGGGTCTAGTGTACGAGCAGTACTTC CASSLLGLVYEQYF
TRBD1 NA TRBJ2-5 TRBV6-5 TGTGCCAGCAGTCCCGCAGGGACAGGGGGAGAGACCCAGTACTTC CASSPAGTGGETQYF
TRBD1 NA TRBJ1-2 TRBV7-9 TGTGCCAGCAGCCCCCGACAGGGGTTAGCTGGCTACACCTTC CASSPRQGLAGYTF
TRBD1 NA TRBJ2-2 TRBV30 TGTGCCTGGAATACAGGGGTCGGGGAGCTGTTTTTT CAWNTGVGELFF
TRBD1 NA TRBJ2-7 TRBV5-5 TGTGCCAGCAGCTTAGGGACAGGGAAGGACTACGAGCAGTACTTC CASSLGTGKDYEQYF
NA once TRBJ2-3 TRBV27 TGTGCCAGCAGTTTAGGACTCAGCACAGATACGCAGTATTTT CASSLGLSTDTQYF
TRBD1 few TRBJ1-1 TRBV5-1 TGCGCCAGCAGAAAGGGACAGTCGATGACTGAAGCTTTCTTT CASRKGQSMTEAFF
NA NA TRBJ2-5 TRBV19 TGTGCCAGTAGTATAGGGGGGCAGGGGGAGACCCAGTACTTC CASSIGGQGETQYF
NA NA TRBJ1-2 TRBV7-9 TGTGCCAGCAGCGGGGGGGGAATCAGCTATGGCTACACCTTC CASSGGGISYGYTF
TRBD2 NA TRBJ2-5 TRBV5-1 TGCGCCAGCAGCTTGCTCAGCGGGAGTCCTGAGACCCAGTACTTC CASSLLSGSPETQYF
TRBD1 few TRBJ1-1 TRBV7-3 TGTGCCAGCAGCTTCGACAGGGGCACTGAAGCTTTCTTT CASSFDRGTEAFF
NA NA TRBJ2-5 TRBV29-1 TGCAGCGTTGAAGGACAGGCACAAGAGACCCAGTACTTC CSVEGQAQETQYF
NA NA TRBJ2-1 TRBV29-1 TGCAGCGTTGAGTTAGGGTTCGGGGGAAATGAGCAGTTCTTC CSVELGFGGNEQFF
NA NA TRBJ2-7 TRBV7-3 TGTGCCAGCAGCCCGTCCCCTGGTTACGAGCAGTACTTC CASSPSPGYEQYF
TRBD1 NA TRBJ2-7 TRBV11-3 TGTGCCAGCAGCTTAGGGACAGGGAAGGACTACGAGCAGTACTTC CASSLGTGKDYEQYF
TRBD1 NA TRBJ1-1 TRBV5-1 TGCGCCAGCGGGCGGACAGGCGACAGGAACACTGAAGCTTTCTTT CASGRTGDRNTEAFF
TRBD2 NA TRBJ2-5 TRBV5-5 TGTGCCAGCAGCTTACAGCGGGGCCAAGAGACCCAGTACTTC CASSLQRGQETQYF
NA NA TRBJ2-5 TRBV12-5 TGTGCTAGTGGTTTGACCCAGACTAGAGAGACCCAGTACTTC CASGLTQTRETQYF
TRBD2 NA TRBJ2-1 TRBV7-9 TGTGCCAGCAGCCCCCGACCTAGCGGGAGGGGGTACAATGAGCAGTTCTTC CASSPRPSGRGYNEQFF
NA NA TRBJ2-3 TRBV5-5 TGTGCCAGCAGCCAGGAGTACACAGATACGCAGTATTTT CASSQEYTDTQYF
NA NA TRBJ2-7 TRBV7-2 TGTGCCAGCAGCCCATCGACAGTCTTCTCCTACGAGCAGTACTTC CASSPSTVFSYEQYF
TRBD2 NA TRBJ2-1 TRBV10-1 TGCGCCAGCAGCCTTCCTAGCGGGGGCGAGCAGTTCTTC CASSLPSGGEQFF
TRBD2 NA TRBJ2-1 TRBV5-1 TGCGCCAGCAGCGAAGCTAGCGGTCCCTACAATGAGCAGTTCTTC CASSEASGPYNEQFF
TRBD1 once TRBJ2-7 TRBV10-3 TGTGCCGCCACGGACAGGGCAGACGTGGACGAGCAGTACTTC CAATDRADVDEQYF
TRBD2 NA TRBJ2-1 TRBV11-1 TGTGCCAGCAGTTGGACTAGCGCCTCCTACAATGAGCAGTTCTTC CASSWTSASYNEQFF
TRBD2 few TRBJ2-2 TRBV11-1 TGTGCCAGCAGACGACTAGCGTCGACCGGGGAGCTGTTTTTT CASRRLASTGELFF
TRBD1 NA TRBJ2-7 TRBV6-5 TGTGCCAGCAGTCTCTCGGGGACAGGGTTTGACGAGCAGTACTTC CASSLSGTGFDEQYF
TRBD2 NA TRBJ2-1 TRBV20-1 TGCAGTGCTAGGGCGGGAGATGAGCAGTTCTTC CSARAGDEQFF
NA NA TRBJ1-2 TRBV4-1 TGCGCCAGCAGCCAAGGCGGGGGGCGCCTTAACTATGGCTACACCTTC CASSQGGGRLNYGYTF
NA NA TRBJ2-2 TRBV10-3 TGTGCCATCAGTGACAGGGTGGAAACCGGGGAGCTGTTTTTT CAISDRVETGELFF
NA NA TRBJ1-5 TRBV29-1 TGCAGCGCCCTAGGGTGGGGCGAGGATCAGCCCCAGCATTTT CSALGWGEDQPQHF
NA NA TRBJ2-1 TRBV7-2 TGTGCCAGCAGCTTAGCGTCTGCCCTCCAGTTCTTC CASSLASALQFF
NA once TRBJ2-2 TRBV6-5 TGTGCCAGCGCCTGGGGCACCAACACCGGGGAGCTGTTTTTT CASAWGTNTGELFF
NA NA TRBJ1-2 TRBV30 TGTGCCTGGAGTGTAGATTTGACAGCTAACTATGGCTACACCTTC CAWSVDLTANYGYTF